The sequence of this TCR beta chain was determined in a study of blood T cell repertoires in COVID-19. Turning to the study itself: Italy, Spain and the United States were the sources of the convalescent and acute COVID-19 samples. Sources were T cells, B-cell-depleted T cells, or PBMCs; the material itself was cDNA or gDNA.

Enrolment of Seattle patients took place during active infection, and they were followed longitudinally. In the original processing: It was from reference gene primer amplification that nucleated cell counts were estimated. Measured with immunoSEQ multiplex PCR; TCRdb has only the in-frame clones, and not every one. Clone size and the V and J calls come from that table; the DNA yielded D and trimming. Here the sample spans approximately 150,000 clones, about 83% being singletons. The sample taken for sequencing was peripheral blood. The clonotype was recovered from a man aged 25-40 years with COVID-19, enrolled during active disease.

CDR3: CASSRDRQPFNYGYTF. DNA of the CDR3: TGTGCCAGTAGCCGTGATAGACAGCCATTCAACTATGGCTACACCTTC. The chain combines TRBV19 with TRBJ1-2; TRBD1 might be the D (5 bases). Trimming took off 6 bases at V and 2 bases at J, with 19 bases between the two ends. This CDR3 is 16 amino acids long. CDR1 and CDR2 (germline): LNHDA, SQIVND (reference sequence).